Following are 13 T cell receptor beta chains from one sample sequenced in a study of tumor and adjacent non-tumor tissue in lung cancer. RNA was extracted from bulk tissue without any cell sorting. More than 3 cm separated this lung sample from the edge of the tumor. Three rounds of nested PCR, following a modified ARM-PCR protocol, produced the TCRbeta library. MiXCR was run by TCRdb on the multiplex PCR reads, yielding one entry per CDR3 protein. Among about 90,000 distinct CDR3 sequences, about 77% were seen once, and the ten largest hold 20% to 25%. Sample: distant non-tumor lung tissue. These receptor sequences come from a woman in her forties or fifties with non-small cell lung cancer.

This clonotype was recorded once. The gene calls are TRBV11-2 and TRBJ1-1; possible D gene TRBD1, 6 bases. Trimming pared 0 bases from V and 6 bases from J, leaving 14 bases between. Germline V gene data show CDR1 as SGHAT and CDR2 as FQNNGV. This CDR3 comprises 15 residues. The CDR3 spells CASSLESGASAEAFF. Written as DNA, the CDR3 is TGTGCCAGCAGCTTAGAGTCGGGGGCGAGCGCTGAAGCTTTCTTT.

About this clonotype: The conserved phenylalanine or tryptophan normally closing the CDR3 is absent here, so this likely arose from a read error. The gene calls are TRBV29-1 and TRBJ2-7; D possibly corresponds to TRBD2 (5 bases). The length of the CDR3 is 12 residues. Germline values: CDR1 SQVTM, CDR2 ANQGSEA. In DNA, the CDR3 is TGTAGCGTTTTTACGGACTCCTACGAGCAGTACTCC. Amino acids: CSVFTDSYEQYS.

The chain has TRBV19 and TRBJ2-3; TRBD1 or TRBD2 may be the D gene (6 bases each). CDR3 size: 15 residues. Trimming took 8 bases from V and 2 from J, leaving 17 bases between them. Germline V gene data show CDR1 as LNHDA and CDR2 as SQIVND (reference sequence). The CDR3 protein is CASAREGGNTDTQYF. The DNA of the CDR3 is TGTGCCAGTGCCCGTGAAGGGGGGAACACAGATACGCAGTATTTT.

On this clonotype itself: This is likely a read error, given that the CDR3 carries no conserved phenylalanine or tryptophan at its end. This chain joins TRBV6-5 and TRBJ1-5; 7 bases line up with TRBD1. The germline V gene has CDR1 MNHEY and CDR2 SVGAGI. Germline trimming cut 4 bases from V and 7 bases from J; bases unmatched to any gene: 10. The CDR3 is made up of 15 amino acids. The CDR3 sequence: CASSCSDREGQPQHS. The DNA for the CDR3 is TGTGCCAGCAGTTGCTCAGACAGGGAAGGCCAGCCCCAGCATTCT.

This clonotype has ten or more counts. No conserved phenylalanine or tryptophan is present at the end of the CDR3, so a read error is the likely explanation. The limits of the CDR3 on the DNA are not certain, so only TCRdb's listed CDR3 is given. This chain's CDR3 is CAWENSGRALV. The chain has TRBV30 and TRBJ2-3; TRBD2, the D gene given by the table, was not confirmed from the DNA. CDR1 is GTSNPN and CDR2 is SVGIG in the germline V gene (reference sequence). A total of 11 residues make up the CDR3, ends included.

The gene calls are TRBV11-2 and TRBJ2-7, with 8 nucleotides matching TRBD2. V shed 4 bases, J shed 1 base, and the junction held 9 bases outside the gene matches. Germline CDR1 and CDR2: SGHAT and FQNNGV. The CDR3 extends over 16 amino acids. The CDR3 sequence is CASSSSRLATSYEQYF. DNA for the CDR3: TGTGCCAGCAGCTCCAGCCGACTAGCGACGTCCTACGAGCAGTACTTC.

The CDR3 nucleotides read TGTGCCAGCAGCGCTGAGCCGTCCAGCTCCTATAATTCACCCCTCCACTTT. Translating it yields CASSAEPSSSYNSPLHF. The V call is TRBV7-9, the J call TRBJ1-6; the D is unclear. The ends were cut back, 5 bases at V and 0 bases at J, with 14 bases in the middle. Germline values: CDR1 SEHNR, CDR2 FQNEAQ (reference sequence). The CDR3 totals 17 residues.

A remark on this clonotype: Sequence at one end of the junction differs from germline and may be a read error. V is TRBV29-1 and J is TRBJ2-2; D remains ambiguous. Germline V gene sequence: CDR1 SQVTM, CDR2 ANQGSEA. The length of the CDR3 is 15 residues. The CDR3 region is CGVAHQLTNTRELFF. Written as DNA, the CDR3 is TGCGGCGTTGCACATCAACTAACGAACACCAGGGAGCTGTTTTTT.

The chain couples TRBV4-2 to TRBJ2-1, with D uncertain. Trimming removed 7 bases from V and 0 bases from J, with 19 bases in between. The CDR3 totals 17 residues. Germline V lookup: CDR1 LGHNA, CDR2 YNFKEQ. The CDR3 region has the DNA TGTGCCAGCACCTTAAAAGGGCCGTTGAGCTCCTACAATGAGCAGTTCTTC. It specifies CASTLKGPLSSYNEQFF.

This clonotype was observed once. The J gene is TRBJ2-3, the V gene TRBV29-1; the D call may be TRBD1 or TRBD2 (6 bases each). The germline CDR1 and CDR2 sequences are SQVTM and ANQGSEA. The CDR3 extends over 15 amino acids. V lost 1 base and J 13 bases, leaving 24 bases between the germline ends. The CDR3 loop is CSVEVRTRGADMKYF. The CDR3 region has the DNA TGCAGCGTTGAAGTTCGGACAAGGGGGGCAGATATGAAGTATTTT.

About this clonotype itself: The junction departs from the called germline gene at one end, perhaps through a read error. The chain has TRBV14 and TRBJ2-3, with a tentative D call TRBD2 (5 bases). From germline, CDR1 is SGHDN and CDR2 FVKESK. CDR3 length: 15 residues. This chain's CDR3 is CASSQVGGVTDTRYF. Here the CDR3 DNA reads TGTGCCAGCAGCCAAGTCGGAGGAGTCACAGATACGCGGTATTTT.

The gene calls are TRBV14 and TRBJ2-3; D is unresolved. V lost 5 bases, J lost 0 bases, and 12 bases lay in between. Germline V lookup: CDR1 SGHDN, CDR2 FVKESK. The CDR3 has 15 amino acids. CDR3 nucleotides: TGTGCCAGCAGCTGGCAAACTTGGAGCACAGATACGCAGTATTTT. It translates to CASSWQTWSTDTQYF.

As concerns this clonotype: Since a much larger clone is just one base distant, this may be a read error. CDR3 in DNA: TGTGCCAGCAGCTTAGGGGCAGAGACTGAAGCTTTCTTT. Its protein is CASSLGAETEAFF. The rearrangement uses TRBV7-9 and TRBJ1-1; D is unresolved. Germline values: CDR1 SEHNR, CDR2 FQNEAQ (reference sequence). V was trimmed by 1 base and J by 5 bases, leaving 8 bases between them. CDR3 length equals 13 residues.